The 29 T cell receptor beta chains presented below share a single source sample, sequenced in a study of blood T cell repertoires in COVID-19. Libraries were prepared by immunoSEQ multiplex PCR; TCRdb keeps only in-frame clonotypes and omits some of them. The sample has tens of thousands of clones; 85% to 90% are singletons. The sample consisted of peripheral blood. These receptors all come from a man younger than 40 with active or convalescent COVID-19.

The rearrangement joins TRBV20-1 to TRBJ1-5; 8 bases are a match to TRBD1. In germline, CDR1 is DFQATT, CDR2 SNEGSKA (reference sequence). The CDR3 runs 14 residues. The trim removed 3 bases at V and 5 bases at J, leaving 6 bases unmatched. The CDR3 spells CSASRTGPYQPQHF. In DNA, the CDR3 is TGCAGTGCTAGTCGGACAGGGCCATATCAGCCCCAGCATTTT.

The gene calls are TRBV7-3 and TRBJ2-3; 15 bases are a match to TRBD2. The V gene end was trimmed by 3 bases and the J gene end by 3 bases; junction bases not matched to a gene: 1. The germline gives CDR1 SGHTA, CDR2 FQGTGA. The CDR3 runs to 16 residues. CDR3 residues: CASSLGLAGGTDTQYF. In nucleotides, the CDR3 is TGTGCCAGCAGCTTGGGACTAGCGGGAGGTACAGATACGCAGTATTTT.

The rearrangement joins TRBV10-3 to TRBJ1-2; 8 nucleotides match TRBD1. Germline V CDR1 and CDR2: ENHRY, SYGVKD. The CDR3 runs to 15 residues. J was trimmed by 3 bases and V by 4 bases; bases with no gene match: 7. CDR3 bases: TGTGCCATCAGTGTAGCAGGGGGCGAGTACTATGGCTACACCTTC. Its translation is CAISVAGGEYYGYTF.

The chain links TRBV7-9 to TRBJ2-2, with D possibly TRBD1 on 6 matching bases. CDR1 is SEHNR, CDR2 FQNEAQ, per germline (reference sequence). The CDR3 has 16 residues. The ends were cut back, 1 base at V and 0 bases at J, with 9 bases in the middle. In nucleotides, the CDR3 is TGTGCCAGCAGCTTAGGAGGGACAACGAACACCGGGGAGCTGTTTTTT. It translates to CASSLGGTTNTGELFF.

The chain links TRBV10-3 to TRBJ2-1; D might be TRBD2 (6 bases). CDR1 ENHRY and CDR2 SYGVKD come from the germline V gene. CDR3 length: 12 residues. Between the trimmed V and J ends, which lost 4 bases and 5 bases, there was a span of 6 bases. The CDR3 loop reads CAISGGNNEQFF. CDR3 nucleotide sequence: TGTGCCATCAGTGGCGGGAACAATGAGCAGTTCTTC.

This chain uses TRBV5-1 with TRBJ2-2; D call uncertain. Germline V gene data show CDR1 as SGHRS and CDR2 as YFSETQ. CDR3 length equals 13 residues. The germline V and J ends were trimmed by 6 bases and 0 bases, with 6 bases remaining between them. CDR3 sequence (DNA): TGCGCCAGCACAGACACGAACACCGGGGAGCTGTTTTTT. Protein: CASTDTNTGELFF. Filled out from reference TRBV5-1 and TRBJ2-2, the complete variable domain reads KAGVTQTPRYLIKTRGQQVTLSCSPISGHRSVSWYQQTPGQGLQFLFEYFSETQRNKGNFPGRFSGRQFSNSRSEMNVSTLELGDSALYLCASTDTNTGELFFGEGSRLTVL.

The CDR3 region is CATGSVVGTGELFF. CDR3 bases: TGTGCCACCGGATCAGTAGTCGGGACCGGGGAGCTGTTTTTT. The genes are TRBV24-1 and TRBJ2-2, with D uncertain. Germline V gene data show CDR1 as KGHDR and CDR2 as SFDVKD. The CDR3 runs 14 residues. V shed 9 bases and J shed 5 bases, with 15 bases lying between them.

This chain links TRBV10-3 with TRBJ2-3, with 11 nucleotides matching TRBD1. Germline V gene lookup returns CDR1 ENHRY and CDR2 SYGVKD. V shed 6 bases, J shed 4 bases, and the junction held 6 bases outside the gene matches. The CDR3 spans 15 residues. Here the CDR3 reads CAISGQGAGADTQYF. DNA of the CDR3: TGTGCCATCAGCGGACAGGGGGCGGGGGCAGATACGCAGTATTTT.

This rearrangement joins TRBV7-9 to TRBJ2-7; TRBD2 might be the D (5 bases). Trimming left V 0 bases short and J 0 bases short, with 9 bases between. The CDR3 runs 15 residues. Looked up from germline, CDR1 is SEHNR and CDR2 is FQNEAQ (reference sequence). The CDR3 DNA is TGTGCCAGCAGCTTAGCGGGGAGAAGCTCCTACGAGCAGTACTTC. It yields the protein CASSLAGRSSYEQYF.

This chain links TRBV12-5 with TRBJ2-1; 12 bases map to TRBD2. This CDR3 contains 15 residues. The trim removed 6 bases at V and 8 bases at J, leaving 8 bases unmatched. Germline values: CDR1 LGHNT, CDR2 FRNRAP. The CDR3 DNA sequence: TGTGCTAGTGGACAGACTAGCGGGAGTTTATATGAGCAGTTCTTC. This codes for CASGQTSGSLYEQFF.

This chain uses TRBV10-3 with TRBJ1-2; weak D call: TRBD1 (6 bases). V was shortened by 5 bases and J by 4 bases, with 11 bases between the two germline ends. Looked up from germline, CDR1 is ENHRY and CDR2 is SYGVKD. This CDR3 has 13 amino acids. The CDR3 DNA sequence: TGTGCCATCAGTTCGGACAGAATCTATGGCTACACCTTC. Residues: CAISSDRIYGYTF.

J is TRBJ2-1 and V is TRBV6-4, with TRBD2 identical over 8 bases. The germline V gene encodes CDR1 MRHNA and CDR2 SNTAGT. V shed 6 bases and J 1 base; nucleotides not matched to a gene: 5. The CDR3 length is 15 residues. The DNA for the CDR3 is TGTGCCAGCAGCCGTCGCGGGGGGTCCTACAATGAGCAGTTCTTC. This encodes CASSRRGGSYNEQFF.

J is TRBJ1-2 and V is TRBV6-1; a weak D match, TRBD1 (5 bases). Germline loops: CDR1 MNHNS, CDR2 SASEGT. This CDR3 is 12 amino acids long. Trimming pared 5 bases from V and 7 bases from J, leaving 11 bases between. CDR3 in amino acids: CASSSFGGGYTF. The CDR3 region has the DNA TGTGCCAGCAGTTCCTTCGGGGGTGGCTACACCTTC.

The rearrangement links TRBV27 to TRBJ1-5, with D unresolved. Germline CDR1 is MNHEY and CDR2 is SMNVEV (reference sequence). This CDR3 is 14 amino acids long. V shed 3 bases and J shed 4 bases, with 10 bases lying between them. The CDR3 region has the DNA TGTGCCAGCAGTTTTGCAGGTGCAAATCAGCCCCAGCATTTT. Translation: CASSFAGANQPQHF.

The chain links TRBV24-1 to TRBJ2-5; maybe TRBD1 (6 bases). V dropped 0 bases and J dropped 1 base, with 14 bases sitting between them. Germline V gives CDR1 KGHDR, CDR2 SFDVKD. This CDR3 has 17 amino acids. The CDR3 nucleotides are TGTGCCACCAGTGATTTGGCTGGAAGGGACACCCAAGAGACCCAGTACTTC. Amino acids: CATSDLAGRDTQETQYF.

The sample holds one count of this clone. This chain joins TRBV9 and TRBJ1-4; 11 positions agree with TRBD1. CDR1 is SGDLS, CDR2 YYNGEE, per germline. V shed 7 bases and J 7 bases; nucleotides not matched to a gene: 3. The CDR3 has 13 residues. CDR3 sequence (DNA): TGTGCCAGCGCCGGGACAGGGGGTGAAAAACTGTTTTTT. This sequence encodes CASAGTGGEKLFF.

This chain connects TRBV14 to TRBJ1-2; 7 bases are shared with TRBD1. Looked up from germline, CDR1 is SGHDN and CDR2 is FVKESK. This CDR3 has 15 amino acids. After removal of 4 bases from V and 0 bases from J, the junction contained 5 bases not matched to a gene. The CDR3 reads CASSRGDSANYGYTF. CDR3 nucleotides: TGTGCCAGCAGCCGGGGGGACAGCGCTAACTATGGCTACACCTTC.

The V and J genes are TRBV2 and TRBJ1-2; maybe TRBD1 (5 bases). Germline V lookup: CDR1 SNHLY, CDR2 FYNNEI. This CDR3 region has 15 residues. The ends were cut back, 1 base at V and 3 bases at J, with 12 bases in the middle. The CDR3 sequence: CASSEGVGAYYGYTF. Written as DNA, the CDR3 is TGTGCCAGCAGTGAAGGTGTAGGGGCCTACTATGGCTACACCTTC.

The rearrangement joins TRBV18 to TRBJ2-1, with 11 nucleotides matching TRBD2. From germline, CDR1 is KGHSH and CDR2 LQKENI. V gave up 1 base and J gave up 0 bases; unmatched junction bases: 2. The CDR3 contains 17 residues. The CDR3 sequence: CASSPLTSGSSYNEQFF. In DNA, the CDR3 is TGTGCCAGCTCACCACTCACTAGCGGGAGCTCCTACAATGAGCAGTTCTTC. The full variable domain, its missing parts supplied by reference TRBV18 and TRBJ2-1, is NAGVMQNPRHLVRRRGQEARLRCSPMKGHSHVYWYRQLPEEGLKFMVYLQKENIIDESGMPKERFSAEFPKEGPSILRIQQVVRGDSAAYFCASSPLTSGSSYNEQFFGPGTRLTVL.

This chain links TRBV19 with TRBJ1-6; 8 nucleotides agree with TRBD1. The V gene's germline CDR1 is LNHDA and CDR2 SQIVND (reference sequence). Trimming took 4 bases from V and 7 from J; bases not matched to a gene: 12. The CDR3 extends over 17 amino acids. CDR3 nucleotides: TGTGCCAGTAGTAGCGGACAGGGCGGGGGTTTAAATTCACCCCTCCACTTT. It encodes CASSSGQGGGLNSPLHF.

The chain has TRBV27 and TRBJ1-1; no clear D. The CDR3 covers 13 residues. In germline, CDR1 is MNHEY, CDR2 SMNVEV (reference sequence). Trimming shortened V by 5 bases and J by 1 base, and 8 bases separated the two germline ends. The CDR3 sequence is CASSPSGNTEAFF. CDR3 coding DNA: TGTGCCAGCAGTCCCTCAGGGAACACTGAAGCTTTCTTT.

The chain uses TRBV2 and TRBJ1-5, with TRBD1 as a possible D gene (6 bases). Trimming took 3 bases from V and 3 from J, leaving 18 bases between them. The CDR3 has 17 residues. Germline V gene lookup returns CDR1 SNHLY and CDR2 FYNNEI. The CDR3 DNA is TGTGCCAGCAGTGACGGAGGTCGGCAGGGGCCCAATCAGCCCCAGCATTTT. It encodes CASSDGGRQGPNQPQHF.

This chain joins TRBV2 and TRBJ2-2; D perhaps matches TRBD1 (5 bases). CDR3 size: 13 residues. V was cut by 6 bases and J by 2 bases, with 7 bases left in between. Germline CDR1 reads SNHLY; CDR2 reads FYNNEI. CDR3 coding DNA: TGTGCCAGCAGGACAGTTAACACCGGGGAGCTGTTTTTT. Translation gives CASRTVNTGELFF.

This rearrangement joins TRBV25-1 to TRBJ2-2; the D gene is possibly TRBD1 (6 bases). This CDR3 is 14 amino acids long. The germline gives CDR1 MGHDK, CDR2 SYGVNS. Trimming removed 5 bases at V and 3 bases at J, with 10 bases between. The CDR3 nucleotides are TGTGCCAGCAGTTGGGACACCTACACCGGGGAGCTGTTTTTT. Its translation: CASSWDTYTGELFF.

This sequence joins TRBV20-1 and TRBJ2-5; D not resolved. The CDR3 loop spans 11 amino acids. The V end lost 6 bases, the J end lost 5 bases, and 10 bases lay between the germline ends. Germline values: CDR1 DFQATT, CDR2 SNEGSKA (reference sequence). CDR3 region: CSARVRETQYF. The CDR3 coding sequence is TGCAGTGCCCGCGTCCGGGAGACCCAGTACTTC.

DNA for the CDR3: TGTGCCACCAGCAGAGTCCGGGACAGCGTTAACATTCAGTACTTC. Translation gives CATSRVRDSVNIQYF. The rearrangement joins TRBV15 to TRBJ2-4; 7 bases are shared with TRBD1. Per the germline V gene, CDR1 is LNHNV and CDR2 is YYDKDF (reference sequence). CDR3 size: 15 residues. V trimming: 1 base; J trimming: 7 bases; junction bases outside the gene matches: 7.

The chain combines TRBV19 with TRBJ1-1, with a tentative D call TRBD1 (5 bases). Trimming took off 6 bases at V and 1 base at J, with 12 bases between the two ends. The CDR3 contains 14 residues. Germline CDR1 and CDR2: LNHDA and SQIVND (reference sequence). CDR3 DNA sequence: TGTGCCAGTAGCACAGACGGGGGGAACACTGAAGCTTTCTTT. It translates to CASSTDGGNTEAFF.

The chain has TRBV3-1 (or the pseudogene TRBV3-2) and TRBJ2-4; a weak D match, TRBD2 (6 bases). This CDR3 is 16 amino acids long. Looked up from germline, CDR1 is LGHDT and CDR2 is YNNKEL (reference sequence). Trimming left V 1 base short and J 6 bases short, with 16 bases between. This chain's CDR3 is CASSQGSGMGGNIQYF. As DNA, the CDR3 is TGTGCCAGCAGCCAAGGGTCCGGTATGGGGGGAAACATTCAGTACTTC.

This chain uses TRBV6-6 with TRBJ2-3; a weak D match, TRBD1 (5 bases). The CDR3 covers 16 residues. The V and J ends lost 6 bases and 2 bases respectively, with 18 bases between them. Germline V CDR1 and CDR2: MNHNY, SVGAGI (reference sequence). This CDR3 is CASSQRQISFTDTQYF. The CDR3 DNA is TGTGCCAGCAGCCAACGACAGATTTCCTTCACAGATACGCAGTATTTT.